The rows below give T cell receptor beta chains drawn from one sample of a study of blood T cell repertoires in COVID-19. The protocol was immunoSEQ multiplex PCR, while the TCRdb copy is restricted to in-frame clones and leaves out a portion. The sample carries under 300,000 clones, roughly 87% recorded once. The sequenced sample was peripheral blood. These receptors all come from a human donor in a cohort sampled during active COVID-19. CDR3s include the opening cysteine and the closing phenylalanine or tryptophan. A D gene is named only where the DNA matches it firmly. Clone size is shown for a subset of rows, as once, few, many or a class of expanded clone.

>TRBJ2-1|few|TRBD1|TRBV7-3
CASMIGGGNEQFF
TGTGCCAGCATGATAGGGGGCGGGAATGAGCAGTTCTTC
>TRBJ2-5|.|TRBD2|TRBV18
CASSPPGGVQETQYF
TGTGCCAGCTCACCTCCGGGGGGGGTACAAGAGACCCAGTACTTC
>TRBJ2-7|.|.|TRBV3-1/TRBV3-2
CASSQDARSEQYF
TGTGCCAGCAGCCAAGATGCCCGGAGCGAGCAGTACTTC
>TRBJ1-2|.|TRBD1|TRBV25-1
CASTDRENYGYTF
TGTGCCAGCACCGACAGGGAGAACTATGGCTACACCTTC
>TRBJ2-4|.|.|TRBV18
CASSPMGAAKNIQYF
TGTGCCAGCTCACCAATGGGGGCAGCCAAAAACATTCAGTACTTC
>TRBJ2-1|.|TRBD1|TRBV15
CATSRVTGGNEQFF
TGTGCCACCAGCAGAGTGACAGGGGGAAATGAGCAGTTCTTC
>TRBJ2-1|few|TRBD2|TRBV4-1
CASSPGGLAASYNEQFF
TGCGCCAGCAGCCCCGGCGGACTAGCCGCATCCTACAATGAGCAGTTCTTC
>TRBJ2-7|.|.|TRBV11-2
CASSLVYGYEQYF
TGTGCCAGCAGCTTAGTCTATGGTTACGAGCAGTACTTC
>TRBJ2-3|.|TRBD1|TRBV24-1
CATSHDRGATDTQYF
TGTGCCACCAGTCACGACAGGGGGGCAACAGATACGCAGTATTTT
>TRBJ2-1|.|.|TRBV6-4
CASSDRGGKQFF
TGTGCCAGCAGTGACAGGGGCGGTAAGCAGTTCTTC
>TRBJ1-2|.|.|TRBV4-1
CASSQDPWETGLYGYTF
TGCGCCAGCAGCCAAGATCCTTGGGAGACAGGCCTCTATGGCTACACCTTC
>TRBJ2-7|.|.|TRBV20-1
CSASPIYEQYF
TGCAGTGCTAGCCCCATCTACGAGCAGTACTTC
>TRBJ1-2|.|.|TRBV10-3
CAISNRRGDYGYTF
TGTGCCATCAGTAACCGGCGGGGGGACTATGGCTACACCTTC
>TRBJ1-2|.|.|TRBV7-9
CASSLLQSPNYGYTF
TGTGCCAGCAGCTTGTTACAGTCCCCTAACTATGGCTACACCTTC
>TRBJ1-5|few|.|TRBV19
CASSIRSGSYHQPQHF
TGTGCCAGTAGTATACGGTCGGGGTCGTACCATCAGCCCCAGCATTTT
>TRBJ2-1|.|.|TRBV6-6
CASIQSHEQFF
TGTGCCAGCATCCAAAGCCATGAGCAGTTCTTC
>TRBJ2-7|.|TRBD1|TRBV4-1
CASSHGTGEQYF
TGCGCCAGCAGCCACGGGACAGGAGAGCAGTACTTC
>TRBJ2-7|.|.|TRBV5-4
CASSYGSSYEQYF
TGTGCCAGCAGCTACGGGTCCTCCTACGAGCAGTACTTC
>TRBJ2-1|.|.|TRBV7-2
CASSLVRESKQFF
TGTGCCAGCAGCTTGGTACGGGAGTCAAAGCAGTTCTTC
>TRBJ2-1|once|.|TRBV7-2
CASSGGRRLAYNEQFF
TGTGCCAGCAGCGGCGGTAGGAGGCTAGCTTACAATGAGCAGTTCTTC
>TRBJ2-7|few|.|TRBV15
CATSWGYGSISYEQYF
TGTGCCACCAGTTGGGGGTACGGGAGTATTTCCTACGAGCAGTACTTC
>TRBJ1-6|few|TRBD1|TRBV18
CASSPFGQATYNSPLHF
TGTGCCAGCTCACCCTTTGGACAGGCCACCTATAATTCACCCCTCCACTTT
>TRBJ1-5|.|.|TRBV4-1
CASSLPGYQPQHF
TGCGCCAGCAGCCTCCCGGGATATCAGCCCCAGCATTTT
>TRBJ2-6|once|.|TRBV6-5
CASSYLPSGANVLTF
TGTGCCAGCAGTTATCTACCCTCTGGGGCCAACGTCCTGACTTTC
>TRBJ1-2|.|.|TRBV11-2
CASSPTGSGGYTF
TGTGCCAGCAGCCCGACGGGTTCGGGTGGCTACACCTTC
>TRBJ2-7|.|TRBD2|TRBV7-9
CASSAPSGRASYEQYF
TGTGCCAGCAGCGCCCCTAGCGGGAGGGCCTCCTACGAGCAGTACTTC
>TRBJ2-1|.|TRBD2|TRBV2
CARRTSMEEQFF
TGTGCCAGGCGGACTAGTATGGAGGAGCAGTTCTTC
>TRBJ1-1|once|TRBD1|TRBV19
CAAKPTGQNTEAFF
TGTGCCGCAAAACCGACAGGGCAGAACACTGAAGCTTTCTTT
>TRBJ1-6|.|TRBD1|TRBV7-2
CASRRTGAGDSPLHF
TGTGCCAGCAGACGGACAGGAGCGGGGGATTCACCCCTCCACTTT
>TRBJ2-7|few|TRBD1|TRBV18
CASSPPWTGRDEQYF
TGTGCCAGCTCACCACCCTGGACAGGCAGAGACGAGCAGTACTTC
>TRBJ2-5|.|TRBD2|TRBV28
CASSLSLAGLQETQYF
TGTGCCAGCAGTTTGTCTCTAGCGGGGCTCCAAGAGACCCAGTACTTC
>TRBJ2-1|.|TRBD2|TRBV20-1
CSARREEAFF
TGCAGTGCTCGGCGGGAGGAGGCGTTCTTC
>TRBJ2-3|.|.|TRBV9
CASSVLAGLSTDTQYF
TGTGCCAGCAGCGTCTTGGCGGGTCTTAGCACAGATACGCAGTATTTT
>TRBJ1-6|.|.|TRBV6-6
CASSRERGFSYNSPLHF
TGTGCCAGCAGCCGAGAACGGGGTTTCTCCTATAATTCACCCCTCCACTTT
>TRBJ1-4|.|.|TRBV30
CAWSWTVNEKLFF
TGTGCCTGGAGCTGGACAGTTAATGAAAAACTGTTTTTT
>TRBJ1-2|once|TRBD1|TRBV7-2
CASYLSGTGGGYTF
TGTGCCAGCTATCTGTCCGGGACAGGGGGTGGCTACACCTTC
>TRBJ2-7|.|.|TRBV14
CASSLLPGRGRTYEQYF
TGTGCCAGCAGCCTCCTTCCTGGGCGGGGCCGGACTTACGAGCAGTACTTC
>TRBJ2-5|.|.|TRBV28
CASMGLVPYQETQYF
TGTGCCAGCATGGGACTTGTCCCGTACCAAGAGACCCAGTACTTC
>TRBJ2-7|once|TRBD2|TRBV9
CASSVGTSLEQYF
TGTGCCAGCAGCGTTGGGACTAGCCTAGAGCAGTACTTC
>TRBJ1-1|.|TRBD1|TRBV11-3
CASSLDNRGLSFTEAFF
TGTGCCAGCAGCTTAGATAACAGGGGTTTGAGTTTCACTGAAGCTTTCTTT
>TRBJ2-2|.|TRBD1|TRBV24-1
CATRTGTATGELFF
TGTGCCACCAGGACCGGGACAGCGACCGGGGAGCTGTTTTTT
>TRBJ1-6|.|.|TRBV9
CASSVGYGRGSPLHF
TGTGCCAGCAGCGTAGGGTACGGGAGGGGGTCACCCCTCCACTTT
>TRBJ2-2|.|TRBD1|TRBV3-1/TRBV3-2
CASSPTGGRRTGELFF
TGTGCCAGCAGTCCTACAGGGGGGCGCAGAACCGGGGAGCTGTTTTTT
>TRBJ1-2|once|.|TRBV6-5
CASSPRGGGFYGYTF
TGTGCCAGCAGCCCCCGGGGGGGAGGCTTCTATGGCTACACCTTC
>TRBJ2-7|once|.|TRBV7-2
CASSLDLHEQYF
TGTGCCAGCAGCTTAGATCTCCACGAGCAGTACTTC
>TRBJ1-2|few|.|TRBV18
CASSPLQNYGYTF
TGTGCCAGCTCACCATTACAGAACTATGGCTACACCTTC
>TRBJ1-6|.|.|TRBV4-1
CASSQEGGANSPLHF
TGCGCCAGCAGCCAAGAAGGGGGGGCTAATTCACCCCTCCACTTT
>TRBJ2-1|.|.|TRBV2
CASKEGRVYNEQFF
TGTGCCAGCAAGGAAGGCAGGGTCTACAATGAGCAGTTCTTC
>TRBJ2-1|.|.|TRBV28
CASSVNTGKQFF
TGTGCCAGCAGTGTAAACACGGGGAAGCAGTTCTTC
>TRBJ2-4|.|TRBD2|TRBV27
CASSLSRPGLAASKNIQYF
TGTGCCAGCAGTTTAAGTCGTCCAGGACTAGCGGCCTCCAAAAACATTCAGTACTTC
>TRBJ1-5|many|TRBD1|TRBV7-2
CASSLQGDSNQPQHF
TGTGCCAGCAGCTTACAGGGGGACAGCAATCAGCCCCAGCATTTT
>TRBJ1-3|.|TRBD1|TRBV6-5
CASSRQGRAGNTIYF
TGTGCCAGCAGTAGACAGGGGAGGGCTGGAAACACCATATATTTT
>TRBJ2-4|.|.|TRBV19
CASSNRLKADKNIQYF
TGTGCCAGTAGTAATCGGTTGAAAGCGGACAAAAACATTCAGTACTTC
>TRBJ1-1|.|.|TRBV13
CASSSRSDLKAFF
TGTGCCAGCAGCTCGAGAAGCGATCTTAAAGCTTTCTTT
>TRBJ1-3|.|TRBD1|TRBV9
CTSSVGGGGTLISGNTIYF
TGTACCAGCAGCGTAGGAGGGGGCGGGACACTAATCTCTGGAAACACCATATATTTT
>TRBJ2-7|.|TRBD2|TRBV9
CASSVGGSSYEQYF
TGTGCCAGCAGCGTAGGCGGGAGCTCCTACGAGCAGTACTTC
>TRBJ1-4|few|.|TRBV2
CASRSGPLANEKLFF
TGTGCCAGCAGATCAGGCCCCCTCGCTAATGAAAAACTGTTTTTT
>TRBJ1-2|.|.|TRBV19
CASRPGGVLGYTF
TGTGCCAGTAGACCCGGCGGGGTTTTGGGCTACACCTTC
>TRBJ2-1|.|.|TRBV5-4
CASSLGGGGNYNEQFF
TGTGCCAGCAGCTTGGGCGGCGGGGGCAACTACAATGAGCAGTTCTTC
>TRBJ1-2|.|TRBD1|TRBV6-5
CASSYAWGQGGENTF
TGTGCCAGCAGTTACGCTTGGGGACAGGGGGGCGAGAACACCTTC